The clone carrying this T cell receptor beta chain was recorded many times. Its antigen is currently unknown. The ends lost 6 bases at V and 2 bases at J; junction bases unmatched: 8. CDR1 is MDHEN, CDR2 SYDVKM, per germline. The CDR3 has 15 amino acids. The data are from a study of T-cell reconstitution after alpha-beta-depleted transplantation in children. A TCRbeta library incorporating unique molecular identifiers was prepared. TCRdb analysed the PCR reads with MiXCR anew, one entry per CDR3 protein. The table shows hundreds of thousands of distinct CDR3 sequences, with 8.2% occurring only once. Findings of the study overall: Certain patients had high TCRbeta diversity at day 60, and it came from recipient T cells and thymic progenitors that survived. As was reported, about two months after transplant, alpha-beta T cells came from several hundred expanded graft clones. Most T-cell counts and diversity one year after the transplant came from T cells that were newly produced.

The origin of this receptor is a male patient aged 10-17 years who had a stem cell transplant for acute lymphoblastic leukemia, so the T cells may come from the graft donor. The rearrangement uses TRBV28 and TRBJ2-3; 7 positions agree with TRBD1. Sequencing used PBMCs, mostly from graft donor cells, obtained 180 days after TCRalphabeta/CD19-depleted stem cell transplant. In DNA form, the CDR3 reads TGTGCCAGCAGGGGGGACAGAACCTTCACAGATACGCAGTATTTT. Protein: CASRGDRTFTDTQYF.